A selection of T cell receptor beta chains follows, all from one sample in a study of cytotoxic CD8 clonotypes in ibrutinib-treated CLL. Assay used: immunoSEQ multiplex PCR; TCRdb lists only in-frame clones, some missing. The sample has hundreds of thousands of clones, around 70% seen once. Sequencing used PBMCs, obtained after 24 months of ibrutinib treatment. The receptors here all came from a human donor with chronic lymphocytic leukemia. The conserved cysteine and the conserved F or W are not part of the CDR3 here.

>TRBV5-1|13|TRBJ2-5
ASSFGPTYAVTQY
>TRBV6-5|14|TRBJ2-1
ASSYSGTGQRNEQF
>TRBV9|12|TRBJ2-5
ASSVDGYQETQY
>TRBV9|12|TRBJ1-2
ASSPPGGGYGYT
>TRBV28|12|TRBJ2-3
ASRWTGSLDTQY
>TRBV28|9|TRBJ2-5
ASSSGETQY
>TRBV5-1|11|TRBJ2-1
ASGASPSGSKF
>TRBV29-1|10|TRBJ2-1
SATGYGNEQF
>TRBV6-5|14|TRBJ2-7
ASSYERLTSSYEQY
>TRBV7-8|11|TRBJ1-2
ASSTTGYYGYT
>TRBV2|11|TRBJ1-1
ASQGTGNTEAF
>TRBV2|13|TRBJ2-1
ASSEQLSSYNEQF
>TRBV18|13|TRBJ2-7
ASSAYTSGSDEQY
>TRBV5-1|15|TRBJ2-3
ASSPAVLAGGPDTQY
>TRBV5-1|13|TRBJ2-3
ASSLTGEAADTQY
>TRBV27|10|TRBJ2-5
ASSSASETQY
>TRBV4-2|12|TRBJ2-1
ASSQGGSNDEQF
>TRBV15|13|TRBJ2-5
ATRETSGEGETQY
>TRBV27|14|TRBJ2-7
ASSTRQSLLLYEQY
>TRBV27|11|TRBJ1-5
ASRGGSNQPQH
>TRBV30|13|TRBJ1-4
AWSVQQGTNEKLF
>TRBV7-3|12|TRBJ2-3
ASSFSAGTDTQY
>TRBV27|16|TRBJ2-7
ASSLDKSQGKICGEQY
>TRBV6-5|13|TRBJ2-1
ASRLLAAIYNEQF
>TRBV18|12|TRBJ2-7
ASSPQREPYEQY
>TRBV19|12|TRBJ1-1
ASSITTGPQTAF